Following are 23 T cell receptor beta chains from one sample sequenced in a study of glioma-infiltrating T cells after dendritic cell vaccination. The assay was immunoSEQ multiplex PCR, and TCRdb's table has in-frame clones only and misses some. The top ten clones hold 5.4% of a sample with about 100,000 clones, approximately 84% of them seen once. Noted time point: after dendritic cell vaccination, including at tumor progression/relapse. Sequencing used blood, obtained after dendritic cell vaccination. The receptors derive from a human donor with glioblastoma.

V and J are TRBV6-6 and TRBJ1-1; tentative D call: TRBD1 (6 bases). Trimming cost V 2 bases and J 11 bases, with 9 bases left between them. Germline V gene sequence: CDR1 MNHNY, CDR2 SVGAGI (reference sequence). The CDR3 covers 11 residues. In nucleotides, the CDR3 is TGTGCCAGCAGTTACGACAGGCCTGCTTTCTTT. Translating it yields CASSYDRPAFF.

This chain uses TRBV2 with TRBJ2-1; unclear D gene. The length of the CDR3 is 13 residues. Germline V gene sequence: CDR1 SNHLY, CDR2 FYNNEI. Trimming took 4 bases from V and 4 from J, leaving 8 bases between them. This CDR3 is CASSVEPYNEQFF. The CDR3 DNA follows: TGTGCCAGCAGTGTAGAACCGTACAATGAGCAGTTCTTC.

V gene TRBV10-3 combines with J gene TRBJ1-1; possibly TRBD1 for D (5 bases). Per the germline V gene, CDR1 is ENHRY and CDR2 is SYGVKD. V was cut by 6 bases and J by 2 bases, with 13 bases left in between. The CDR3 covers 14 residues. CDR3: CAISRQPTNTEAFF. CDR3 coding DNA: TGTGCCATCAGCAGACAGCCGACCAACACTGAAGCTTTCTTT.

This clone occurred a few times. The V call is TRBV7-2, the J call TRBJ2-5; the D gene is possibly TRBD2 (7 bases). Per germline, CDR1 SGHTA and CDR2 FQGNSA. Trimming removed 6 bases at V and 4 bases at J, with 24 bases between. CDR3 size: 17 residues. CDR3 protein: CASRQQLMGGAGETQYF. DNA for the CDR3: TGTGCCAGCAGGCAGCAGCTTATGGGGGGGGCCGGAGAGACCCAGTACTTC.

The rearrangement uses TRBV6-5 and TRBJ2-7; a possible D gene is TRBD2 (5 bases). V lost 5 bases to trimming and J lost 4 bases, with 15 bases between them. The CDR3 is made up of 14 amino acids. Per germline, CDR1 MNHEY and CDR2 SVGAGI. DNA of the CDR3: TGTGCCAGCAGTCTAGGAGGTGGAAGTTACGAGCAGTACTTC. It encodes CASSLGGGSYEQYF.

The chain employs TRBV6-5 and TRBJ1-1; D is undetermined. Germline V gives CDR1 MNHEY, CDR2 SVGAGI. V lost 7 bases and J lost 8, with 17 bases in between. The CDR3 length is 13 residues. In nucleotides, the CDR3 is TGTGCCAGCAAGTGGCGGGAGTCGGCCGAAGCTTTCTTT. Translating it yields CASKWRESAEAFF.

This chain links TRBV29-1 with TRBJ2-5; the D gene is possibly TRBD2 (6 bases). The CDR3 is 13 residues long. Trimming pared 5 bases from V and 2 bases from J, leaving 12 bases between. CDR1 is SQVTM, CDR2 ANQGSEA, per germline. The CDR3 is CSVLGDSQETQYF. The CDR3 DNA reads TGCAGCGTTCTGGGGGACTCACAAGAGACCCAGTACTTC.

The chain employs TRBV6-5 and TRBJ1-2; 9 nucleotides agree with TRBD1. The germline CDR1 and CDR2 sequences are MNHEY and SVGAGI. V shed 4 bases and J 8 bases; nucleotides not matched to a gene: 8. This CDR3 has 14 amino acids. CDR3 protein: CASSSSRTGVGYTF. The CDR3 DNA reads as TGTGCCAGCAGTTCATCGCGGACAGGGGTCGGCTACACCTTC.

This chain links TRBV2 with TRBJ1-1; tentative D call: TRBD1 (6 bases). V was cut by 6 bases and J by 2 bases, with 13 bases left in between. This CDR3 has 14 amino acids. Germline loops: CDR1 SNHLY, CDR2 FYNNEI. This CDR3 is CASRYRAGNTEAFF. CDR3 in DNA: TGTGCCAGCAGATACAGGGCCGGAAACACTGAAGCTTTCTTT.

The chain links TRBV9 to TRBJ2-3; 7 bases agree with TRBD2. Losses at the gene ends were 4 bases for V and 2 bases for J; bases not matched to a gene: 7. The germline gives CDR1 SGDLS, CDR2 YYNGEE. The CDR3 is 15 amino acids. CDR3 region: CASSPRSGNTDTQYF. For the CDR3, the DNA is TGTGCCAGCAGCCCCAGAAGCGGGAACACAGATACGCAGTATTTT.

For the CDR3, the DNA is TGTGCCTGGAGGACTAGCGGCACCGGGGAGCTGTTTTTT. This encodes CAWRTSGTGELFF. The V and J genes are TRBV30 and TRBJ2-2, with TRBD2 matching 9 bases. V lost 3 bases and J lost 4; bases outside the gene matches: 0. This CDR3 contains 13 residues. From germline, CDR1 is GTSNPN and CDR2 SVGIG (reference sequence).

The CDR3 here is CASSGGGNTIYF. Written as DNA, the CDR3 is TGTGCCAGCAGCGGTGGCGGAAACACCATATATTTT. This sequence joins TRBV9 and TRBJ1-3; no clear D. CDR3 size: 12 residues. V was cut by 3 bases and J by 4 bases, with 5 bases left in between. CDR1 SGDLS and CDR2 YYNGEE come from the germline V gene.

The chain uses TRBV10-2 and TRBJ2-1, with 11 positions matching TRBD2. The CDR3 loop spans 17 amino acids. J was trimmed by 1 base and V by 5 bases; bases with no gene match: 7. Germline V gene data show CDR1 as WSHSY and CDR2 as SAAADI. The CDR3 spells CASSLSGTSGSYNEQFF. The CDR3 bases are TGCGCCAGCAGTTTATCCGGGACTAGCGGTTCCTACAATGAGCAGTTCTTC.

The chain has TRBV5-6 and TRBJ1-6; 7 nucleotides align to TRBD1. Germline CDR1 and CDR2: SGHDT and YYEEEE. The CDR3 sequence is 15 residues long. Unmatched junction bases numbered 6, after V lost 0 bases and J lost 9 bases. CDR3 DNA: TGTGCCAGCAGCTTGGTAGGAGGGGGCGGTTCACCCCTCCACTTT. It codes for CASSLVGGGGSPLHF.

The V call is TRBV30, the J call TRBJ1-2; D is uncertain. CDR1 and CDR2 from the germline V gene are GTSNPN and SVGIG (reference sequence). This CDR3 is 18 amino acids long. Trimming stripped 0 bases from V and 2 bases from J, with 22 bases between. The CDR3 DNA sequence: TGTGCCTGGAGTGTTTTATGGTTAGCCGGGAATTCAAACTATGGCTACACCTTC. Protein sequence: CAWSVLWLAGNSNYGYTF.

The V and J genes are TRBV27 and TRBJ1-6; D is possibly TRBD1 (6 bases). The CDR3 extends over 13 amino acids. The V end was cut by 5 bases, the J end by 7 bases, with 9 bases between. Germline lookup yields CDR1 MNHEY and CDR2 SMNVEV (reference sequence). The CDR3 loop reads CASSPRGNSPLHF. The CDR3 nucleotides read TGTGCCAGCAGTCCAAGGGGGAATTCACCCCTCCACTTT.

In this sample, this clone turned up once. The sample holds other DNA sequences that translate to the same CDR3. The rearrangement joins TRBV5-6 to TRBJ1-1; D gene ambiguous. Trimming pared 0 bases from V and 2 bases from J, leaving 8 bases between. Germline V gene data show CDR1 as SGHDT and CDR2 as YYEEEE. The length of the CDR3 is 14 residues. CDR3 residues: CASSLVGRNTEAFF. CDR3 nucleotides: TGTGCCAGCAGCTTGGTCGGGAGAAACACTGAAGCTTTCTTT.

This clone was recorded a few times. This chain joins TRBV5-1 and TRBJ1-2; TRBD1 might be the D (5 bases). Trimming removed 5 bases at V and 4 bases at J, with 15 bases between. Germline V gene sequence: CDR1 SGHRS, CDR2 YFSETQ. The CDR3 runs 14 residues. The CDR3 DNA reads as TGCGCCAGCAGACTGGAGACAGCCCTCTATGGCTACACCTTC. Protein product: CASRLETALYGYTF.

V is TRBV19 and J is TRBJ2-3; 11 bases agree with TRBD2. With 7 bases clipped from V and 3 bases from J, the junction kept 3 bases outside the gene matches. The CDR3 contains 14 residues. Germline V gives CDR1 LNHDA, CDR2 SQIVND (reference sequence). This CDR3 is CASTTSGGTDTQYF. The CDR3 DNA sequence: TGTGCCAGTACCACTAGCGGGGGAACAGATACGCAGTATTTT. Complete variable domain (other parts from reference TRBV19 and TRBJ2-3): DGGITQSPKYLFRKEGQNVTLSCEQNLNHDAMYWYRQDPGQGLRLIYYSQIVNDFQKGDIAEGYSVSREKKESFPLTVTSAQKNPTAFYLCASTTSGGTDTQYFGPGTRLTVL.

The CDR3 DNA reads TGTGCCAGCAGCGGGAAGGTTTCGGTAGAGACCCAGTACTTC. Its protein is CASSGKVSVETQYF. The rearrangement joins TRBV6-5 to TRBJ2-5; tentatively, D is TRBD2 (5 bases). Germline CDR1 reads MNHEY; CDR2 reads SVGAGI. The CDR3 totals 14 residues. Trimming took off 6 bases at V and 4 bases at J, with 15 bases between the two ends.

The chain combines TRBV9 with TRBJ1-3; 7 bases are shared with TRBD1. Trimming took 1 base from V and 2 from J; bases not matched to a gene: 9. Germline V gene sequence: CDR1 SGDLS, CDR2 YYNGEE. The CDR3 covers 17 residues. The CDR3 region has the DNA TGTGCCAGCAGCGTAACACCAGGGGGTAGCGCTGGAAACACCATATATTTT. Protein sequence: CASSVTPGGSAGNTIYF. Combining the CDR3 with reference TRBV9 and TRBJ1-3 gives the whole variable domain DSGVTQTPKHLITATGQRVTLRCSPRSGDLSVYWYQQSLDQGLQFLIQYYNGEERAKGNILERFSAQQFPDLHSELNLSSLELGDSALYFCASSVTPGGSAGNTIYFGEGSWLTVV.

This clone has a count of ten or more. The V call is TRBV28, the J call TRBJ2-7; 9 bases are shared with TRBD1. Germline CDR1 is MDHEN and CDR2 is SYDVKM. The CDR3 is 16 amino acids. V dropped 2 bases and J dropped 0; count of bases not matched to a gene: 5. The CDR3 DNA reads as TGTGCCAGCAGTTTAGCCGGGACAGGGCGCTCCTACGAGCAGTACTTC. It translates to CASSLAGTGRSYEQYF.

The chain employs TRBV2 and TRBJ2-5, with 12 bases fitting TRBD1. This CDR3 region has 13 residues. Trimming at V came to 10 bases and at J to 5 bases, leaving 5 bases not matched to a gene. The germline CDR1 and CDR2 sequences are SNHLY and FYNNEI. The CDR3 nucleotides are TGTGCCACCGGGACAGGGGGCTTGGAGACCCAGTACTTC. Translated: CATGTGGLETQYF.